This T cell receptor (beta chain) was documented in a study of shared clonotypes between healthy human individuals. Study-level information: A few men and a couple of women, aged 18 to 49, were donors. The study, taken as a whole, reports: Sampling was confined to blood; repertoires within tissues likely differ.

The test was conducted at deep level. It was approximately 280 ng DNA, roughly 28,000 T cell genomes, that went into each replicate PCR of unsorted PBMC. Clones were sequenced by immunoSEQ multiplex PCR, and TCRdb holds only the in-frame ones, with some missing. The sample has fewer than 650,000 clones; about three quarters are singletons. This CDR3 spans 14 amino acids. Germline values: CDR1 MNHEY, CDR2 SVGAGI. The V gene lost 6 bases and the J gene lost 1 base, with 10 bases spanning the gap. In the case of this clone: Antigen: not known.

Sequenced: PBMCs. The chain employs TRBV6-5 and TRBJ2-4, with D unresolved. The TCR originated in a middle-aged woman in good health. Some clones in this sample may be carry-over from other donors' samples. The DNA of the CDR3 is TGTGCCAGCAGATCCCTTGGGGCCAAAAACATTCAGTACTTC. It yields the protein CASRSLGAKNIQYF.